The rows below give T cell receptor beta chains drawn from one sample of a study of blood T cell repertoires in COVID-19. TCRdb keeps only in-frame clones here, not all; method: immunoSEQ multiplex PCR. This table has approximately 400,000 clones, 88% appearing once. The source material was PBMCs or T cells enriched from blood (not recorded which). The receptors were gathered from a woman under 30 who had recovered from COVID-19. The CDR3 runs from the conserved cysteine through the conserved F or W. Each record gives: J gene, CDR3 length, V gene, D gene, clone size, CDR3 protein, CDR3 DNA. D genes are given only for firm matches. Only some rows state a clone size, as once, few, many or a class for expanded clones.

>TRBJ1-4|14|TRBV25-1|NA|NA
CASSEWRTDEKLFF
TGTGCCAGCAGTGAATGGAGGACAGATGAAAAACTGTTTTTT
>TRBJ1-2|14|TRBV6-5|NA|NA
CASTRRREMSGYTF
TGTGCCAGCACCCGTCGCAGGGAAATGAGTGGGTACACCTTC
>TRBJ1-5|16|TRBV5-4|TRBD1|NA
CASSLGGGGIDQPQHF
TGTGCCAGCAGCTTAGGTGGAGGGGGCATCGATCAGCCCCAGCATTTT
>TRBJ2-7|13|TRBV4-3|NA|NA
CASSQRRDREQYF
TGCGCCAGCAGCCAACGGCGGGATCGCGAGCAGTACTTC
>TRBJ2-7|14|TRBV11-3|TRBD1|NA
CASSAGTGRPEQYF
TGTGCCAGCAGCGCCGGGACAGGGCGGCCCGAGCAGTACTTC
>TRBJ1-4|16|TRBV6-1|NA|NA
CASSALQRGANEKLFF
TGTGCCAGCAGTGCGCTGCAGCGCGGAGCTAATGAAAAACTGTTTTTT
>TRBJ2-7|15|TRBV28|NA|NA
CASSSPWAGSYEQYF
TGTGCCAGCAGTTCCCCATGGGCAGGATCATACGAGCAGTACTTC
>TRBJ1-1|12|TRBV5-5|NA|once
CASSLVAREAFF
TGTGCCAGCAGCTTGGTGGCGAGGGAAGCTTTCTTT
>TRBJ2-2|14|TRBV5-8|NA|NA
CASSPKSGTGELFF
TGTGCCAGCAGCCCAAAGAGCGGGACCGGGGAGCTGTTTTTT
>TRBJ2-3|15|TRBV5-4|NA|once
CASSLLGGITDTQYF
TGTGCCAGCAGCTTGCTCGGGGGTATCACAGATACGCAGTATTTT
>TRBJ1-4|13|TRBV7-9|NA|NA
CASTLPNDEKLFF
TGTGCCAGTACTTTACCCAATGATGAAAAACTGTTTTTT
>TRBJ2-7|13|TRBV6-6|TRBD2|NA
CASGQTSGYEQYF
TGTGCCAGCGGACAGACTAGCGGTTACGAGCAGTACTTC
>TRBJ1-6|14|TRBV6-5|NA|NA
CASSPVLGDSPLHF
TGTGCCAGCAGCCCCGTCCTGGGAGATTCACCCCTCCACTTT
>TRBJ1-1|15|TRBV7-9|TRBD1|once
CASSLGRGMNTEAFF
TGTGCCAGCAGCTTAGGCAGGGGGATGAACACTGAAGCTTTCTTT
>TRBJ1-1|12|TRBV11-3|NA|NA
CASSRENTEAFF
TGTGCCAGCAGCCGAGAAAACACTGAAGCTTTCTTT
>TRBJ1-5|13|TRBV10-3|TRBD1|NA
CAIAGGSGQPQHF
TGTGCCATCGCAGGGGGCTCGGGGCAGCCCCAGCATTTT
>TRBJ1-2|15|TRBV7-9|TRBD1|NA
CASSSWDRERYGYTF
TGTGCCAGCAGCTCTTGGGACAGGGAACGCTATGGCTACACCTTC
>TRBJ1-5|14|TRBV3-1/TRBV3-2|TRBD1|NA
CASSLNRGNQPQHF
TGTGCCAGCAGCCTCAACAGGGGGAATCAGCCCCAGCATTTT
>TRBJ2-3|14|TRBV5-1|TRBD2|NA
CASSGGGDTDTQYF
TGCGCCAGCAGCGGCGGGGGGGACACAGATACGCAGTATTTT
>TRBJ1-4|17|TRBV10-2|TRBD1|once
CASGQGATDATNEKLFF
TGCGCCAGTGGACAGGGGGCGACCGACGCAACTAATGAAAAACTGTTTTTT
>TRBJ2-7|14|TRBV13|TRBD1|NA
CASSFRDRVYEQYF
TGTGCCAGCAGCTTCCGGGACAGGGTGTACGAGCAGTACTTC
>TRBJ1-2|13|TRBV4-3|TRBD1|NA
CASSHRQGDGYTF
TGCGCCAGCAGCCATAGACAGGGCGATGGCTACACCTTC
>TRBJ1-1|15|TRBV28|TRBD1|NA
CASRGLDRAGTEAFF
TGTGCCAGCAGGGGGTTGGACAGGGCTGGCACTGAAGCTTTCTTT
>TRBJ2-2|17|TRBV3-1/TRBV3-2|NA|NA
CASSQRGGGLNTGELFF
TGTGCCAGCAGCCAAAGAGGAGGAGGGCTGAACACCGGGGAGCTGTTTTTT
>TRBJ1-5|13|TRBV28|TRBD1|NA
CATNRGSNQPQHF
TGTGCCACAAACAGGGGTAGCAATCAGCCCCAGCATTTT
>TRBJ2-1|12|TRBV5-8|NA|once
CASSREDNEQFF
TGTGCCAGCAGCCGCGAGGACAATGAGCAGTTCTTC
>TRBJ2-7|16|TRBV7-8|TRBD1|NA
CASSFLLLTGNSEQYF
TGTGCCAGCAGCTTCCTACTTTTGACAGGGAACTCCGAGCAGTACTTC
>TRBJ2-7|13|TRBV12-3/TRBV12-4|NA|NA
CASSLVVRDEQYF
TGTGCCAGCAGTTTAGTCGTCCGGGACGAGCAGTACTTC
>TRBJ1-1|14|TRBV10-3|NA|NA
CAISSGLLGTEAFF
TGTGCCATCAGTTCGGGACTCCTCGGGACTGAAGCTTTCTTT
>TRBJ1-1|12|TRBV25-1|NA|NA
CASTLTDSEAFF
TGTGCCAGCACCTTGACGGACAGTGAAGCTTTCTTT
>TRBJ1-1|17|TRBV5-8|NA|NA
CASSNTFLGAGNTEAFF
TGTGCCAGCAGCAATACTTTTTTGGGGGCTGGGAACACTGAAGCTTTCTTT
>TRBJ1-1|15|TRBV18|NA|NA
CASSPQEAENTEAFF
TGTGCCAGCTCACCCCAGGAAGCGGAGAACACTGAAGCTTTCTTT
>TRBJ1-1|15|TRBV5-5|TRBD1|NA
CASSPRQGWNTEAFF
TGTGCCAGCAGCCCTAGACAGGGCTGGAACACTGAAGCTTTCTTT
>TRBJ1-5|14|TRBV19|TRBD1|NA
CASSIRTGQQPQHF
TGTGCCAGTAGTATCAGGACAGGGCAACAGCCCCAGCATTTT
>TRBJ2-5|18|TRBV27|TRBD1|NA
CASSTTGQASWYIETQYF
TGTGCCAGCAGTACCACGGGACAGGCAAGTTGGTATATAGAGACCCAGTACTTC
>TRBJ2-3|18|TRBV9|TRBD2|NA
CASSSASGGSKRTDTQYF
TGTGCCAGCAGCTCCGCTAGCGGGGGGTCGAAACGCACAGATACGCAGTATTTT
>TRBJ2-1|14|TRBV29-1|TRBD1|NA
CSVVQGAIGNEQFF
TGCAGCGTGGTACAGGGGGCTATCGGTAATGAGCAGTTCTTC
>TRBJ2-5|17|TRBV2|NA|NA
CASRAGEQGATRETQYF
TGTGCCAGCAGAGCGGGGGAACAGGGGGCCACCAGAGAGACCCAGTACTTC
>TRBJ1-1|18|TRBV7-9|NA|NA
CASSSPRPSVHGGTEAFF
TGTGCCAGCAGCTCCCCCCGCCCGAGCGTCCATGGGGGGACTGAAGCTTTCTTT
>TRBJ2-1|16|TRBV4-1|TRBD2|NA
CASSQVTSGALNEQFF
TGCGCCAGCAGCCAGGTGACTAGCGGGGCCCTCAATGAGCAGTTCTTC
>TRBJ1-5|14|TRBV5-6|NA|NA
CASSQGRSNQPQHF
TGTGCCAGCAGCCAGGGCCGGAGCAATCAGCCCCAGCATTTT
>TRBJ2-7|13|TRBV2|NA|NA
CASSDTGSSEQYF
TGTGCCAGCAGCGATACAGGGTCATCCGAGCAGTACTTC
>TRBJ1-4|13|TRBV29-1|TRBD1|NA
CSGQGATNEKLFF
TGCAGCGGGCAGGGGGCAACTAATGAAAAACTGTTTTTT
>TRBJ2-7|14|TRBV6-5|NA|NA
CASSSLGSPYEQYF
TGTGCCAGCAGTTCCCTCGGGAGCCCCTACGAGCAGTACTTC
>TRBJ1-1|14|TRBV3-1/TRBV3-2|NA|NA
CASSQGQGYTEAFF
TGTGCCAGCAGCCAAGGGCAGGGGTACACTGAAGCTTTCTTT
>TRBJ2-1|14|TRBV24-1|NA|NA
CATSLSGDYNEQFF
TGTGCCACCAGTTTGTCAGGGGATTACAATGAGCAGTTCTTC
>TRBJ2-1|18|TRBV7-8|TRBD1|many
CASRPGTGYSSFYNEQFF
TGTGCCAGCAGACCGGGGACAGGGTATTCGTCTTTCTACAATGAGCAGTTCTTC
>TRBJ1-6|15|TRBV6-1|NA|NA
CASSDQTGTNSPLHF
TGTGCCAGCAGTGATCAAACAGGAACCAATTCACCCCTCCACTTT
>TRBJ1-1|13|TRBV28|NA|NA
CASNLRVNTEAFF
TGTGCCAGTAATCTTAGAGTGAACACTGAAGCTTTCTTT